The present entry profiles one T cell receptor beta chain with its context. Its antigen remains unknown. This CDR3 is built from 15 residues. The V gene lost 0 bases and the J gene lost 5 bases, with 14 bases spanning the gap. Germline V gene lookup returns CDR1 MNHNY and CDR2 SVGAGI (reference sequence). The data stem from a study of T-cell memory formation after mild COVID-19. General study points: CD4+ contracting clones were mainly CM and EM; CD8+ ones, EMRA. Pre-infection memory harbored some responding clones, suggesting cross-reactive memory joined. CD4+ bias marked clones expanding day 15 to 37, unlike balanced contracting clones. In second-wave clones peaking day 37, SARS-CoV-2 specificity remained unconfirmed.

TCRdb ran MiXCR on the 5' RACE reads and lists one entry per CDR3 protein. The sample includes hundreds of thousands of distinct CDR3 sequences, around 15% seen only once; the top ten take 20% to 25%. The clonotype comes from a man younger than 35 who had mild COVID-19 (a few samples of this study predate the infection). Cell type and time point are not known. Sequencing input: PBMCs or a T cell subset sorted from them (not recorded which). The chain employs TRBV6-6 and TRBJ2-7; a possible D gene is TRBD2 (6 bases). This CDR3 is CASSYSVSGGNEQYF. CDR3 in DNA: TGTGCCAGCAGTTACTCGGTTTCAGGAGGGAACGAGCAGTACTTC.